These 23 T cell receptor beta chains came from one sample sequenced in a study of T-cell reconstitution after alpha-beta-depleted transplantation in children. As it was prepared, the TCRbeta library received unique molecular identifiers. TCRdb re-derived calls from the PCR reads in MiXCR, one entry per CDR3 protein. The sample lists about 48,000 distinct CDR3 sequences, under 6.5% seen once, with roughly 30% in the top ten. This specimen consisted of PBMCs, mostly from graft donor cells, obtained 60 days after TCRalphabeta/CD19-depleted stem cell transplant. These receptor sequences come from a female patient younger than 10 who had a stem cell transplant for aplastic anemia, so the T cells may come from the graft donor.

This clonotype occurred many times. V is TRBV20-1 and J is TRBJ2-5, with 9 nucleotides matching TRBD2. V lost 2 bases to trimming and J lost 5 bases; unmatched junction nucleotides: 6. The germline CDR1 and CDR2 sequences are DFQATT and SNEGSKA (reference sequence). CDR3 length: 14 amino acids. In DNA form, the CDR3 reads TGCAGTGCTAGACCCGGGACTAGCTGGGAGACCCAGTACTTC. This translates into CSARPGTSWETQYF.

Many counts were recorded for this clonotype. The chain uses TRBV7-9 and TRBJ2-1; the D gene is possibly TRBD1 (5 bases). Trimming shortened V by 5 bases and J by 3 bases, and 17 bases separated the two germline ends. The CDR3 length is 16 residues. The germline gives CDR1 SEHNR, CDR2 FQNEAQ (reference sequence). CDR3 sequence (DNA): TGTGCCAGCAGCACCTCCGAGACAGATTTCTACAATGAGCAGTTCTTC. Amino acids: CASSTSETDFYNEQFF.

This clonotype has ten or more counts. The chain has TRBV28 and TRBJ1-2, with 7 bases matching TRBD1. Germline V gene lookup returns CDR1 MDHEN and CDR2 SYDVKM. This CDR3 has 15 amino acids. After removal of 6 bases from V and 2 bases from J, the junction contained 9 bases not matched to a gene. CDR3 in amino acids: CASRRGQVGNYGYTF. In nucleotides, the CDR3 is TGTGCCAGCAGAAGGGGGCAGGTAGGAAACTATGGCTACACCTTC.

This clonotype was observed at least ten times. The CDR3 protein is CSVGQGGWETQYF. CDR3 in DNA: TGCAGCGTTGGCCAGGGGGGGTGGGAGACCCAGTACTTC. The rearrangement links TRBV29-1 to TRBJ2-5; TRBD1 or TRBD2 may be the D gene (7 bases each). V was trimmed by 4 bases and J by 5 bases, leaving 14 bases between them. CDR3 size: 13 residues. Germline lookup yields CDR1 SQVTM and CDR2 ANQGSEA.

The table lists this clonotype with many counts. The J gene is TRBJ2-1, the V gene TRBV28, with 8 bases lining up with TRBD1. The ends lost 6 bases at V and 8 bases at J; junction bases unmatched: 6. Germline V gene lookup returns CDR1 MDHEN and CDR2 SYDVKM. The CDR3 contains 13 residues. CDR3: CASSSQGAYEQFF. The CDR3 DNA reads TGTGCCAGCAGCTCCCAGGGGGCATATGAGCAGTTCTTC.

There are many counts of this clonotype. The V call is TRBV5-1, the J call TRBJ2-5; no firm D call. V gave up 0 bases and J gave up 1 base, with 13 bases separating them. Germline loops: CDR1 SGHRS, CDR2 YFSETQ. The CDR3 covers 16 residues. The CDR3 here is CASSLGIQSSQETQYF. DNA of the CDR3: TGCGCCAGCAGCTTGGGGATTCAAAGTTCCCAAGAGACCCAGTACTTC.

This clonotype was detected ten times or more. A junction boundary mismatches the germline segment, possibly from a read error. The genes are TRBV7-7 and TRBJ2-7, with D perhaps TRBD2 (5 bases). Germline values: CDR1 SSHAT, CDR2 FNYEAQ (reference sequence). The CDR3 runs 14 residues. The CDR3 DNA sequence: TGTGCTAGCACAAACCCAGCGGAGGACTACGAGCAGTACTTC. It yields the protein CASTNPAEDYEQYF.

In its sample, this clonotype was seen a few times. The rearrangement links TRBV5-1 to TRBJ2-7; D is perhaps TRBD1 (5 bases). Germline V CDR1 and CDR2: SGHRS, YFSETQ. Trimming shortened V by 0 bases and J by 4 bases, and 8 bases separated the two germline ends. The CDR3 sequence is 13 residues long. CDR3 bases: TGCGCCAGCAGCTTGGACAGGCCTTACGAGCAGTACTTC. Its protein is CASSLDRPYEQYF.

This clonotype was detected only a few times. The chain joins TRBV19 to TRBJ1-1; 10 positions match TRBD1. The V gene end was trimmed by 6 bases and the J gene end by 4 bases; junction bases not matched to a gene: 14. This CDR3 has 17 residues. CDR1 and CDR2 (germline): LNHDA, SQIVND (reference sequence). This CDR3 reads CASSTRRDRGVGTEAFF. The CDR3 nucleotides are TGTGCCAGTAGCACTCGGCGGGACAGGGGTGTTGGCACTGAAGCTTTCTTT.

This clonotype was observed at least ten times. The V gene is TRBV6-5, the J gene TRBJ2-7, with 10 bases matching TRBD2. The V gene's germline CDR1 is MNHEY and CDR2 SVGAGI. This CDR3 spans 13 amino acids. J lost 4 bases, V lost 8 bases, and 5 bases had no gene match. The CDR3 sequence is CASGLAATYEQYF. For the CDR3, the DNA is TGTGCCAGCGGACTAGCGGCGACGTACGAGCAGTACTTC.

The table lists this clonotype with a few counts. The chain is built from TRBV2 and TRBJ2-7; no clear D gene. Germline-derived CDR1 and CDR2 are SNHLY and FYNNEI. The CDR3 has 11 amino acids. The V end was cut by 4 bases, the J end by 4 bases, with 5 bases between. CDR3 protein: CASSAEYEQYF. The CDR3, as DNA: TGTGCCAGCAGTGCTGAGTACGAGCAGTACTTC. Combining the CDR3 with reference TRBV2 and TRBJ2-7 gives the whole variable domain EPEVTQTPSHQVTQMGQEVILRCVPISNHLYFYWYRQILGQKVEFLVSFYNNEISEKSEIFDDQFSVERPDGSNFTLKIRSTKLEDSAMYFCASSAEYEQYFGPGTRLTVT.

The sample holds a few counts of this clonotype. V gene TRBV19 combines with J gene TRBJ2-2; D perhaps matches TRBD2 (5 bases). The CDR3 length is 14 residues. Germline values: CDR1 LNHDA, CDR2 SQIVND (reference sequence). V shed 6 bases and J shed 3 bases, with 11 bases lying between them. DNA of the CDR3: TGTGCCAGTAGACAGCGGTGGGACACCGGGGAGCTGTTTTTT. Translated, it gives CASRQRWDTGELFF.

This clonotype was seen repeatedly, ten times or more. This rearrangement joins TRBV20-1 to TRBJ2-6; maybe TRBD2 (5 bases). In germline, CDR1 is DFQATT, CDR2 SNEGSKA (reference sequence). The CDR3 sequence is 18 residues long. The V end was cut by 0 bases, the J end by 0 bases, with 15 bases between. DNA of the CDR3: TGCAGTGCTAGAGATCTTTTCGGGGAGATCTCTGGGGCCAACGTCCTGACTTTC. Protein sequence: CSARDLFGEISGANVLTF.

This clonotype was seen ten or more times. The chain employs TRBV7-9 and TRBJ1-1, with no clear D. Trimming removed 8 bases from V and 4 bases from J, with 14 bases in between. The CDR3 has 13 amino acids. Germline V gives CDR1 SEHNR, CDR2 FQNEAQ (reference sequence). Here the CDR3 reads CASREPPGTEAFF. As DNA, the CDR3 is TGTGCCAGCCGGGAGCCCCCGGGCACTGAAGCTTTCTTT.

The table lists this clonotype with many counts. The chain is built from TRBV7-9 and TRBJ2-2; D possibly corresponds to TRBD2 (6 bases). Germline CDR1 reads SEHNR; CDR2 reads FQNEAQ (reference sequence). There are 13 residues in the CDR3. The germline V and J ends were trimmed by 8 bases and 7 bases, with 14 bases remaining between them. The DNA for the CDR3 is TGTGCCAGCTACCTGGGGGGAAACGGGGAGCTGTTTTTT. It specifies CASYLGGNGELFF. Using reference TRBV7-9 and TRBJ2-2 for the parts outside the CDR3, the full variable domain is DTGVSQNPRHKITKRGQNVTFRCDPISEHNRLYWYRQTLGQGPEFLTYFQNEAQLEKSRLLSDRFSAERPKGSFSTLEIQRTEQGDSAMYLCASYLGGNGELFFGEGSRLTVL.

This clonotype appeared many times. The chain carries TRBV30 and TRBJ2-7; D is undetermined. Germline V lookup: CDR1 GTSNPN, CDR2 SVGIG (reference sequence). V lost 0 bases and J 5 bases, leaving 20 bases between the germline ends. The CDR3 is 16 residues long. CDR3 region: CAWSVLTTRMSHEQYF. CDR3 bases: TGTGCCTGGAGTGTATTAACCACACGGATGAGCCACGAGCAGTACTTC.

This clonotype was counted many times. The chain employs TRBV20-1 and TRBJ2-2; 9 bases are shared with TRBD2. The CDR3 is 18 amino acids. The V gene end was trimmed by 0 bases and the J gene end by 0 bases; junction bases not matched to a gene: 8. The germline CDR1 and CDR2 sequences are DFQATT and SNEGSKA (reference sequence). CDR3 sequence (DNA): TGCAGTGCTAGAGATACCCGGCTAGCGGGATCGAACACCGGGGAGCTGTTTTTT. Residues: CSARDTRLAGSNTGELFF.

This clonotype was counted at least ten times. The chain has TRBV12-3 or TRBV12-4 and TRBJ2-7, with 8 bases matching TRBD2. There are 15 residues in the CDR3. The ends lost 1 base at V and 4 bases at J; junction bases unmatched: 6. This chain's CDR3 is CASSLVGTRLYEQYF. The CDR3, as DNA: TGTGCCAGCAGTTTAGTCGGGACTAGGTTGTACGAGCAGTACTTC.

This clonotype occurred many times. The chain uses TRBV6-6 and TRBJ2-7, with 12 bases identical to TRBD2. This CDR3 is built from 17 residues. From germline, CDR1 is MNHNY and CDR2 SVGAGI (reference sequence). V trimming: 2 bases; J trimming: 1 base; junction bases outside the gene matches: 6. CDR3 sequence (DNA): TGTGCCAGCAGTTACCCTCCCCTAGCGGGGGGGTCCTACGAGCAGTACTTC. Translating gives CASSYPPLAGGSYEQYF.

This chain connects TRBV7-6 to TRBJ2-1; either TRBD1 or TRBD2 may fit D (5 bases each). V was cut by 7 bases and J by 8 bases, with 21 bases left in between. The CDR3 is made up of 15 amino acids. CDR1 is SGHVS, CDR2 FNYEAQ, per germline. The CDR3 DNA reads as TGTGCCAGCACCGCATCCCATCATATGGGGGATGAGCAGTTCTTC. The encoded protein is CASTASHHMGDEQFF.

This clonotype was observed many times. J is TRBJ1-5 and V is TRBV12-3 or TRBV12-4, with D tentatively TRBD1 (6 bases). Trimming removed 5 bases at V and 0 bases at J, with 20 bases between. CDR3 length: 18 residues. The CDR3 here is CASSPTYRVEDSNQPQHF. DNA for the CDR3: TGTGCCAGCAGTCCCACCTACAGGGTTGAGGATAGCAATCAGCCCCAGCATTTT.

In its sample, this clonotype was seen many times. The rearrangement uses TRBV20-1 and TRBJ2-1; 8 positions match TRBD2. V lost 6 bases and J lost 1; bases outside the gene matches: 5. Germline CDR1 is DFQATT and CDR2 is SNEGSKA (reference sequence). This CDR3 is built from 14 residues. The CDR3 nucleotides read TGCAGTGCCAAACGGGGGGGGTCCTACAATGAGCAGTTCTTC. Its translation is CSAKRGGSYNEQFF.

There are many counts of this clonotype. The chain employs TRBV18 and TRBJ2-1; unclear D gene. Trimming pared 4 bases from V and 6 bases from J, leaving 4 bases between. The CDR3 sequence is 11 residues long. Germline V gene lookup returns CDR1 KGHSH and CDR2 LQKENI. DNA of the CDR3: TGTGCCAGCTCACACATCAATGAGCAGTTCTTC. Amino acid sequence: CASSHINEQFF.